The clone carrying this TCR beta chain was counted only a few times. The V and J ends lost 5 bases and 0 bases respectively, with 5 bases between them. The CDR3 sequence is 13 residues long. The germline V gene has CDR1 MNHEY and CDR2 SVGEGT. Primed by a sample-barcoded 5' primer and a J-beta primer mix, a second PCR proceeded for roughly 7 to 12 cycles. TCRdb itself ran the 5' RACE reads through MiXCR, one entry per CDR3 protein. This sample yields hundreds of thousands of distinct CDR3 sequences, of which roughly 43% are seen a single time; more than 20% belongs to the top ten. This sample is drawn from a study of blood T cells in healthy people across ages.

The sequence was obtained from a woman aged 55-69 years in good health. The sample comprised blood. This chain links TRBV6-2 or TRBV6-3 with TRBJ1-5; no firm D call. The CDR3 nucleotides read TGTGCCAGCAGTGATATTAGCAATCAGCCCCAGCATTTT. It is translated as CASSDISNQPQHF.